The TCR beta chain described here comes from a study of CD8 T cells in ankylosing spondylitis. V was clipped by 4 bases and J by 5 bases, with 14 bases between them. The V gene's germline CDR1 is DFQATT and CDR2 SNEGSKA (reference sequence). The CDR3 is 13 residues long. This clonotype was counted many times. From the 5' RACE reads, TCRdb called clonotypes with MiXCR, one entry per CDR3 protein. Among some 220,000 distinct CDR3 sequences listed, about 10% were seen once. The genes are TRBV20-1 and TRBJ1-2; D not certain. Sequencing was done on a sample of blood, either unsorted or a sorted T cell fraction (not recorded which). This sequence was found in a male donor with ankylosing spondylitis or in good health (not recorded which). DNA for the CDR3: TGCAGTGCTACTTCAAACAGCCTTTATGGCTACACCTTC. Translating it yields CSATSNSLYGYTF.